Each of the 32 T cell receptor beta chains below was sequenced from the same sample in a study of CD8 T cells in Susac syndrome. RNA amounts of about 0.5 to 1 ug underwent reverse transcription with random hexamers. TCRdb reprocessed the immunoSEQ multiplex PCR reads via MiXCR and lists one record per CDR3 protein. Counted here are 200,000 to 250,000 distinct CDR3 sequences, around 95% occurring once; the ten biggest clones make up roughly 0.1%. What was sequenced was CD4+ T cells from PBMCs. These receptors all stem from a human donor with multiple sclerosis.

The rearrangement joins TRBV12-3 or TRBV12-4 to TRBJ2-5; 8 nucleotides agree with TRBD2. The CDR3 contains 13 residues. J was trimmed by 5 bases and V by 3 bases; bases with no gene match: 2. In DNA form, the CDR3 reads TGTGCCAGCAGTTTCGTAGCGGGGGAGACCCAGTACTTC. It is translated as CASSFVAGETQYF.

The DNA for the CDR3 is TGCGCCAGCAGCCCCATCACAGGGAGGCAGCAGTACTTC. Encoded protein: CASSPITGRQQYF. This rearrangement joins TRBV5-1 to TRBJ2-7; tentatively, D is TRBD1 or TRBD2 (6 bases each). CDR1 and CDR2 from the germline V gene are SGHRS and YFSETQ. The length of the CDR3 is 13 residues. V lost 4 bases to trimming and J lost 8 bases, with 16 bases between them.

In its sample, this clonotype was seen once. The rearrangement joins TRBV29-1 to TRBJ1-1, with a possible D match to TRBD1 (6 bases). The V end lost 6 bases, the J end lost 1 base, and 12 bases lay between the germline ends. The germline CDR1 and CDR2 sequences are SQVTM and ANQGSEA. The length of the CDR3 is 13 residues. The CDR3 protein is CSVGGQENTEAFF. For the CDR3, the DNA is TGCAGCGTGGGGGGACAAGAGAACACTGAAGCTTTCTTT.

V is TRBV15 and J is TRBJ2-1; 9 bases are a match to TRBD1. There are 17 residues in the CDR3. Germline lookup yields CDR1 LNHNV and CDR2 YYDKDF (reference sequence). V gave up 0 bases and J gave up 8 bases; unmatched junction bases: 11. For the CDR3, the DNA is TGTGCCACCAGCAGAGAGGTCGACAGGGGGTACTCCTATGAGCAGTTCTTC. This sequence encodes CATSREVDRGYSYEQFF.

This chain connects TRBV9 to TRBJ1-6; 8 positions match TRBD1. The CDR3 totals 17 residues. Germline CDR1 reads SGDLS; CDR2 reads YYNGEE. After removal of 0 bases from V and 10 bases from J, the junction contained 12 bases not matched to a gene. CDR3 coding DNA: TGTGCCAGCAGCGTAGCCGGACAGGGCCCAGGGGGATCACCCCTCCACTTT. As protein: CASSVAGQGPGGSPLHF.

CDR3 sequence: CSAREGSGTQYF. Written as DNA, the CDR3 is TGCAGTGCTAGAGAAGGAAGCGGGACCCAGTACTTC. The chain uses TRBV20-1 and TRBJ2-5; D is perhaps TRBD2 (5 bases). Trimming removed 0 bases at V and 7 bases at J, with 9 bases between. Germline CDR1 and CDR2: DFQATT and SNEGSKA (reference sequence). The CDR3 covers 12 residues.

V and J are TRBV30 and TRBJ1-2; 7 nucleotides line up with TRBD1. The V and J ends lost 4 bases and 8 bases, in that order; junction bases with no gene match: 7. This CDR3 spans 12 amino acids. Germline CDR1 reads GTSNPN; CDR2 reads SVGIG (reference sequence). The CDR3 nucleotides read TGTGCCTGGAATAGTCAGGGGGACGGCTACACCTTC. Encoded protein: CAWNSQGDGYTF. Supplemented by reference TRBV30 and TRBJ1-2, the full variable domain reads SQTIHQWPATLVQPVGSPLSLECTVEGTSNPNLYWYRQAAGRGLQLLFYSVGIGQISSEVPQNLSASRPQDRQFILSSKKLLLSDSGFYLCAWNSQGDGYTFGSGTRLTVV.

This clonotype was detected many times. The J gene is TRBJ2-3, the V gene TRBV12-3 or TRBV12-4; no definite D call. V shed 3 bases and J shed 5 bases, with 3 bases lying between them. The CDR3 spans 11 residues. The CDR3 here is CASSLGDTQYF. The CDR3 coding sequence is TGTGCCAGCAGTTTGGGAGATACGCAGTATTTT.

The rearrangement uses TRBV3-1 and TRBJ1-5; D may be TRBD1 (6 bases). This CDR3 is 13 amino acids long. Trimming pared 3 bases from V and 9 bases from J, leaving 12 bases between. CDR1 is LGHDT, CDR2 YNNKEL, per germline (reference sequence). For the CDR3, the DNA is TGTGCCAGCAGCCATGAACAGGGTGGGCCCCAGCATTTT. Residues: CASSHEQGGPQHF.

The chain couples TRBV12-3 or TRBV12-4 to TRBJ2-7; D call uncertain. Deletions cut 1 base from V and 8 bases from J, with 12 bases between. This CDR3 has 13 residues. CDR3 DNA sequence: TGTGCCAGCAGTTTAGTCCAGGAAACTCAGCAGTACTTC. This codes for CASSLVQETQQYF.

The V call is TRBV7-3, the J call TRBJ1-1; no clear D. Between the trimmed V and J ends, which lost 0 bases and 1 base, there was a span of 6 bases. Germline V gene sequence: CDR1 SGHTA, CDR2 FQGTGA. This CDR3 comprises 14 residues. The CDR3 is CASSLTRENTEAFF. CDR3 nucleotide sequence: TGTGCCAGCAGCTTAACCCGAGAGAACACTGAAGCTTTCTTT.

In nucleotides, the CDR3 is TGCGCCAGCAGCCAGTGGAGCGGGAGCGGGGATACGCAGTATTTT. This encodes CASSQWSGSGDTQYF. The chain couples TRBV5-1 to TRBJ2-3; 8 bases match TRBD2. Germline CDR1 is SGHRS and CDR2 is YFSETQ. J gave up 6 bases and V 4 bases, and 10 bases lay outside the gene matches. The CDR3 has 15 residues.

CDR3 in DNA: TGTGCCAGCAGAGGGACCAAAGAGACCCAGTACTTC. As protein: CASRGTKETQYF. The chain couples TRBV2 to TRBJ2-5, with D tentatively TRBD1 or TRBD2 (5 bases each). The CDR3 spans 12 residues. V was pared by 6 bases and J by 3 bases, with 8 bases between. Germline values: CDR1 SNHLY, CDR2 FYNNEI.

The rearrangement links TRBV5-1 to TRBJ2-3, with 9 bases lining up with TRBD2. Germline V CDR1 and CDR2: SGHRS, YFSETQ. J lost 1 base, V lost 4 bases, and 10 bases had no gene match. The CDR3 contains 17 residues. The CDR3 loop is CASSGSIAGAGTDTQYF. CDR3 in DNA: TGCGCCAGCAGCGGCTCTATAGCGGGAGCGGGCACAGATACGCAGTATTTT.

The genes are TRBV11-2 and TRBJ2-1; the match to TRBD2 covers 10 bases. From germline, CDR1 is SGHAT and CDR2 FQNNGV. V lost 5 bases, J lost 6 bases, and 10 bases stayed unmatched. This CDR3 region has 16 residues. CDR3: CASSQGLRTSGNEQFF. The CDR3 DNA follows: TGTGCCAGCAGCCAGGGACTAAGGACTAGCGGCAATGAGCAGTTCTTC.

This clonotype was seen once. The chain couples TRBV6-5 to TRBJ2-7; 11 bases agree with TRBD2. CDR1 is MNHEY and CDR2 is SVGAGI in the germline V gene. This CDR3 region has 14 residues. The V gene end was trimmed by 2 bases and the J gene end by 6 bases; junction bases not matched to a gene: 3. This CDR3 reads CASSYNSGGAEQYF. CDR3 bases: TGTGCCAGCAGTTACAATAGCGGGGGGGCCGAGCAGTACTTC.

This clonotype was recorded once. V usage is TRBV11-2 and J usage is TRBJ2-1; D is unclear. This CDR3 is built from 14 residues. The V end was cut by 0 bases, the J end by 6 bases, with 9 bases between. CDR1 and CDR2 from the germline V gene are SGHAT and FQNNGV. The CDR3 nucleotides are TGTGCCAGCAGCTTAGATCTGGCCATCAATGAGCAGTTCTTC. Amino acid sequence: CASSLDLAINEQFF.

The chain employs TRBV6-5 and TRBJ2-3, with TRBD1 identical over 12 bases. The CDR3 loop spans 14 amino acids. V was pared by 5 bases and J by 4 bases, with 1 base of the junction left unmatched. Germline V gene sequence: CDR1 MNHEY, CDR2 SVGAGI. CDR3 protein: CASSGDRGPDTQYF. CDR3 in DNA: TGTGCCAGCAGTGGGGACAGGGGGCCAGATACGCAGTATTTT.

This clonotype has just one count. The chain carries TRBV30 and TRBJ1-2; the D is unclear. CDR1 GTSNPN and CDR2 SVGIG come from the germline V gene (reference sequence). The CDR3 loop spans 13 amino acids. Trimming stripped 0 bases from V and 6 bases from J, with 11 bases between. CDR3 region: CAWSVSGFHGYTF. The CDR3 DNA sequence: TGTGCCTGGAGTGTATCGGGGTTTCATGGCTACACCTTC.

The J gene is TRBJ2-2, the V gene TRBV15; D not certain. The CDR3 length is 12 residues. CDR1 LNHNV and CDR2 YYDKDF come from the germline V gene (reference sequence). V lost 5 bases, J lost 8 bases, and 9 bases lay in between. CDR3 DNA: TGTGCCACCAGCGTTGGTGGTGGGGAGCTGTTTTTT. It encodes CATSVGGGELFF.

The chain has TRBV28 and TRBJ2-1, with 8 bases fitting TRBD2. Germline values: CDR1 MDHEN, CDR2 SYDVKM. Trimming took 5 bases from V and 14 from J; bases not matched to a gene: 5. This CDR3 has 11 amino acids. The CDR3: CASSTGTRKFF. The DNA of the CDR3 is TGTGCCAGCAGTACAGGGACTAGGAAGTTCTTC.

The chain carries TRBV27 and TRBJ2-5, with 8 bases that match TRBD2. Looked up from germline, CDR1 is MNHEY and CDR2 is SMNVEV (reference sequence). The CDR3 totals 18 residues. The ends lost 8 bases at V and 4 bases at J; junction bases unmatched: 21. The chain's CDR3 is CASSYLRPGLVKGETQYF. The CDR3 nucleotides are TGTGCCAGCTCCTATCTCCGCCCGGGACTAGTCAAGGGAGAGACCCAGTACTTC.

The chain couples TRBV12-3 or TRBV12-4 to TRBJ1-3; D uncertain. The CDR3 loop spans 12 amino acids. With 6 bases removed from V and 4 bases from J, the gap between germline ends came to 7 bases. The CDR3 nucleotides read TGTGCCAGCAGAAAACAGGGAAACACCATATATTTT. Its translation is CASRKQGNTIYF.

The rearrangement uses TRBV10-3 and TRBJ1-2; D uncertain. The CDR3 contains 11 residues. The germline V gene has CDR1 ENHRY and CDR2 SYGVKD. V was clipped by 8 bases and J by 3 bases, with 7 bases between them. CDR3 coding DNA: TGTGCCATCGGGGAGGACTATGGCTACACCTTC. Translating gives CAIGEDYGYTF.

The CDR3 protein is CASSQQTVGGYNEQFF. The CDR3 DNA sequence: TGTGCCAGCAGCCAACAGACAGTCGGCGGTTACAATGAGCAGTTCTTC. This chain joins TRBV3-1 and TRBJ2-1; possible D gene TRBD1, 5 bases. Trimming shortened V by 2 bases and J by 4 bases, and 15 bases separated the two germline ends. The CDR3 contains 16 residues. Per the germline V gene, CDR1 is LGHDT and CDR2 is YNNKEL (reference sequence).

CDR3 DNA sequence: TGTGCCAGCAGTTTCCCACTAGCGGGGGGGCTTGGTGATGAGCAGTTCTTC. Protein product: CASSFPLAGGLGDEQFF. V gene TRBV12-3 or TRBV12-4 combines with J gene TRBJ2-1; 13 bases match TRBD2. The ends lost 3 bases at V and 8 bases at J; junction bases unmatched: 10. CDR3 size: 17 residues.

This sequence joins TRBV29-1 and TRBJ2-5; D not certain. Between the trimmed V and J ends, which lost 3 bases and 2 bases, there was a span of 10 bases. The CDR3 is 13 residues long. CDR1 SQVTM and CDR2 ANQGSEA come from the germline V gene. The CDR3 nucleotides read TGCAGCGTTGATGGTTTCAGACAAGAGACCCAGTACTTC. As protein: CSVDGFRQETQYF.

Written as DNA, the CDR3 is TGTGCCTGGGCGCCTATACTAGGGACAGCCAGCTCTGGGGCCAACGTCCTGACTTTC. This encodes CAWAPILGTASSGANVLTF. V gene TRBV30 combines with J gene TRBJ2-6; TRBD1 agrees at 7 bases. The germline V gene encodes CDR1 GTSNPN and CDR2 SVGIG (reference sequence). The J segment lost 0 bases and the V segment lost 5 bases, leaving 16 bases of the junction unmatched. The CDR3 contains 19 residues.

The chain is built from TRBV3-1 and TRBJ1-2, with 8 bases aligning to TRBD1. Germline V gives CDR1 LGHDT, CDR2 YNNKEL (reference sequence). The CDR3 is 13 amino acids. Losses at the gene ends were 0 bases for V and 7 bases for J; bases not matched to a gene: 1. The CDR3 loop reads CASSQDDRGGYTF. The CDR3 bases are TGTGCCAGCAGCCAAGACGACAGGGGTGGCTACACCTTC.

Only one count was recorded for this clonotype. The chain combines TRBV15 with TRBJ2-1; TRBD2 matches 8 bases. Germline V lookup: CDR1 LNHNV, CDR2 YYDKDF (reference sequence). This CDR3 spans 14 amino acids. V lost 5 bases, J lost 3 bases, and 3 bases stayed unmatched. CDR3 loop: CATSWAGGYNEQFF. CDR3 sequence (DNA): TGTGCCACCAGCTGGGCGGGGGGCTACAATGAGCAGTTCTTC.

The chain employs TRBV7-2 and TRBJ2-5; 9 nucleotides line up with TRBD2. V was pared by 3 bases and J by 5 bases, with 7 bases of the junction left unmatched. This CDR3 contains 15 residues. Germline lookup yields CDR1 SGHTA and CDR2 FQGNSA. CDR3 sequence: CASSFEGLARETQYF. The CDR3 coding sequence is TGTGCCAGCAGCTTCGAAGGACTAGCGCGCGAGACCCAGTACTTC.

The chain combines TRBV20-1 with TRBJ2-1; the match to TRBD2 covers 8 bases. CDR1 is DFQATT, CDR2 SNEGSKA, per germline (reference sequence). J was trimmed by 3 bases and V by 7 bases; bases with no gene match: 2. The CDR3 sequence is 12 residues long. DNA for the CDR3: TGCAGTGGACTAGCGATCTACAATGAGCAGTTCTTC. This gives the protein CSGLAIYNEQFF.